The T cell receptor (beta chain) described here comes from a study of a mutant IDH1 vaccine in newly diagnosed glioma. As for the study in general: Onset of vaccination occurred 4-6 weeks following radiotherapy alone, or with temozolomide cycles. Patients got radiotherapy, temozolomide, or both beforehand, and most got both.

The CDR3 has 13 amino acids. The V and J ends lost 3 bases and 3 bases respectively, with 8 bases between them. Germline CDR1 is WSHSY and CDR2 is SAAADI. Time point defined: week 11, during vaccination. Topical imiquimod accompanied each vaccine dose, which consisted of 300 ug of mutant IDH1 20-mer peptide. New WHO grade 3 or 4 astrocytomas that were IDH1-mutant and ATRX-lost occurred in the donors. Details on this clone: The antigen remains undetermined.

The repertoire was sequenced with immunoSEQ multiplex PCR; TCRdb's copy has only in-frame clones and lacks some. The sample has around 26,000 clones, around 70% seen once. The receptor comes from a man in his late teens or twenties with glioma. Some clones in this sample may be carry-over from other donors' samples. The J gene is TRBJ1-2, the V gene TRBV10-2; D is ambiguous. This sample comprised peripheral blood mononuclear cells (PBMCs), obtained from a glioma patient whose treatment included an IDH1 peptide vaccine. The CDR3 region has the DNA TGCGCCAGCAGTGATCCGAGCGACTATGGCTACACCTTC. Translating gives CASSDPSDYGYTF.